The 8 T cell receptor beta chains listed next were all sequenced from one sample in a study of beta chain features in type 1 diabetes. TCRB transcripts that were expressed got sequenced, as all of the isolated RNA had been reverse transcribed. Sequenced by immunoSEQ multiplex PCR; TCRdb stores in-frame clones only, minus some. The table records hundreds of thousands of clones, about 15% of them present only once. Sequencing was done on a sample of naive CD4+ T cells from blood. Receptors were obtained from a man aged 25-45 years in good health.

There are a few counts of this clone. The V and J genes are TRBV5-1 and TRBJ2-5; D remains ambiguous. The germline gives CDR1 SGHRS, CDR2 YFSETQ. This CDR3 is built from 14 residues. Trimming stripped 0 bases from V and 4 bases from J, with 10 bases between. The CDR3 nucleotides read TGCGCCAGCAGCTTGGTTGTAGATCGAGAGACCCAGTACTTC. Its translation is CASSLVVDRETQYF.

This clone was counted only a few times. The genes are TRBV10-3 and TRBJ2-6, with TRBD2 matching over 7 bases. Looked up from germline, CDR1 is ENHRY and CDR2 is SYGVKD. The CDR3 length is 16 residues. Trimming at V came to 8 bases and at J to 4 bases, leaving 11 bases not matched to a gene. This chain's CDR3 is CAILEEGRDGANVLTF. The DNA for the CDR3 is TGTGCCATCCTTGAGGAGGGGAGGGACGGGGCCAACGTCCTGACTTTC.

This clone turned up a few times. The rearrangement links TRBV15 to TRBJ2-1; 10 nucleotides agree with TRBD2. Per the germline V gene, CDR1 is LNHNV and CDR2 is YYDKDF (reference sequence). Germline trimming cut 1 base from V and 8 bases from J; bases unmatched to any gene: 8. The CDR3 is 16 residues long. CDR3 sequence (DNA): TGTGCCACCAGCAGAGGGTTACTAGCGGGGAGGGATGAGCAGTTCTTC. It encodes CATSRGLLAGRDEQFF.

The J gene is TRBJ2-1, the V gene TRBV9; D could derive from TRBD1 or TRBD2 (5 bases each). Per germline, CDR1 SGDLS and CDR2 YYNGEE. Deletions cut 5 bases from V and 4 bases from J, with 13 bases between. This CDR3 is built from 14 residues. CDR3 DNA sequence: TGTGCCAGCAGGCCGGGACGGGTGTACAATGAGCAGTTCTTC. It specifies CASRPGRVYNEQFF.

This clone has just a few counts. V and J are TRBV29-1 and TRBJ2-3; D not certain. The CDR3 is made up of 12 amino acids. Germline assignment: CDR1 SQVTM and CDR2 ANQGSEA. Deletions cut 7 bases from V and 3 bases from J, with 11 bases between. The CDR3 bases are TGCAGCGCCGGGCGTCCTACAGATACGCAGTATTTT. Protein sequence: CSAGRPTDTQYF.

This clone was seen more than once but under ten times. The DNA of the CDR3 is TGTGCCAGCAGTTACTCGAGAGGAAGAGATACGCAGTATTTT. Amino acids: CASSYSRGRDTQYF. This rearrangement joins TRBV6-5 to TRBJ2-3; D remains unclear. Germline V gene lookup returns CDR1 MNHEY and CDR2 SVGAGI. The V and J ends lost 0 bases and 5 bases respectively, with 9 bases between them. This CDR3 has 14 amino acids.

The chain uses TRBV4-3 and TRBJ2-1; maybe TRBD2 (5 bases). The CDR3 totals 15 residues. Germline CDR1 reads LGHNA; CDR2 reads YSLEER. The V end was cut by 0 bases, the J end by 11 bases, with 17 bases between. CDR3 nucleotide sequence: TGCGCCAGCAGCCAAGATCTACTAGTCGCTGATCAGCAGTTCTTC. Translation: CASSQDLLVADQQFF.

The genes are TRBV30 and TRBJ1-3; perhaps TRBD1 as D (5 bases). This CDR3 is built from 12 residues. Trimming removed 4 bases from V and 8 bases from J, with 12 bases in between. CDR1 and CDR2 from the germline V gene are GTSNPN and SVGIG (reference sequence). CDR3 nucleotides: TGTGCCTGGAACCGGGGCTTGGACACCATATATTTT. Translating it yields CAWNRGLDTIYF.